This T cell receptor (beta chain) was profiled in a study of T cell repertoires in cytomegalovirus infection. Study-wide context: Use of recently identified HLA-C-restricted and well-studied HLA-B-restricted CMV epitopes was part of the study. Matching HLA type and CMV infection were both indicated by public TCR beta signatures. Overall study findings and caveats: Frequencies of public TCR beta families were cumulated, and this identified carriers of CMV plus the relevant HLA. CMV-specific TCR beta clonotypes restricted by HLA-C were the ones dominating the ex vivo response.

TCRdb reanalysed the reads using MiXCR and keeps one entry per CDR3 protein. Of approximately 910,000 distinct CDR3 sequences listed, approximately 31% were seen once; the top ten hold 11% to 15%. Germline V gene sequence: CDR1 MGHDK, CDR2 SYGVNS. V lost 4 bases, J lost 8 bases, and 14 bases stayed unmatched. The CDR3 is 16 amino acids. A word on this clonotype: Its specificity is not known.

Material: cultured CD8+ T cells from PBMCs, obtained from culture after CMV antigen stimulation. The clonotype comes from a human donor in good health (CMV status not recorded). Some clones in this sample may be carry-over from other donors' samples. The chain couples TRBV25-1 to TRBJ2-1; 7 positions match TRBD1. The CDR3 DNA sequence: TGTGCCAGCAGTGGAAGACAGGGTGGTATGGTCCATGAGCAGTTCTTC. This gives the protein CASSGRQGGMVHEQFF.